The 31 T cell receptor beta chains below all came from one sample that was sequenced in a study of shared clonotypes between healthy human individuals. Data came from immunoSEQ multiplex PCR; TCRdb stores just in-frame clones and leaves some out. The sample has approximately 320,000 clones; about nine tenths are singletons. Material: memory CD8+ T cells sorted from blood. Subset of the sample: CD45RO+ cells pooled with CCR7-negative TemRA cells. These TCRs come from a young man in good health.

The chain uses TRBV11-2 and TRBJ2-3; possibly TRBD1 for D (6 bases). The CDR3 is 15 residues long. Germline V gene data show CDR1 as SGHAT and CDR2 as FQNNGV. V lost 4 bases to trimming and J lost 4 bases, with 15 bases between them. In DNA form, the CDR3 reads TGTGCCAGCAGCTCGACAACAGGGAGAGCAGATACGCAGTATTTT. It specifies CASSSTTGRADTQYF.

The genes are TRBV9 and TRBJ1-3, with D unresolved. The length of the CDR3 is 13 residues. Trimming took 7 bases from V and 6 from J, leaving 14 bases between them. CDR1 is SGDLS, CDR2 YYNGEE, per germline. The CDR3 coding sequence is TGTGCCAGCCTAATATTCTCCCTAAACACCATATATTTT. It yields the protein CASLIFSLNTIYF.

The chain couples TRBV7-4 to TRBJ1-1; 7 bases are shared with TRBD1. The trim removed 7 bases at V and 10 bases at J, leaving 6 bases unmatched. CDR3 length equals 11 residues. CDR1 SGHVT and CDR2 SQSDAQ come from the germline V gene. The CDR3 loop reads CASTHSGGAFF. CDR3 sequence (DNA): TGTGCCAGCACCCACTCAGGGGGAGCTTTCTTT.

This chain links TRBV7-2 with TRBJ2-1, with 10 bases aligning to TRBD2. This CDR3 has 14 residues. Unmatched junction bases numbered 4, after V lost 9 bases and J lost 2 bases. Germline V gene sequence: CDR1 SGHTA, CDR2 FQGNSA. This CDR3 is CASRLAGAYNEQFF. In nucleotides, the CDR3 is TGTGCCAGTCGCCTAGCGGGAGCCTACAATGAGCAGTTCTTC.

The chain uses TRBV7-9 and TRBJ2-1; TRBD2 matches at 12 bases. The germline V gene has CDR1 SEHNR and CDR2 FQNEAQ (reference sequence). V lost 1 base to trimming and J lost 8 bases; unmatched junction nucleotides: 6. This CDR3 has 16 residues. CDR3 bases: TGTGCCAGCAGCTTAGTTCTAGCGGGGGGGCCCCATGAGCAGTTCTTC. Its protein product is CASSLVLAGGPHEQFF.

The rearrangement links TRBV9 to TRBJ1-2, with a possible D match to TRBD1 (6 bases). V dropped 3 bases and J dropped 3 bases, with 12 bases sitting between them. Per the germline V gene, CDR1 is SGDLS and CDR2 is YYNGEE. The CDR3 is 14 amino acids. The CDR3 loop is CASSESGTYYGYTF. The CDR3 coding sequence is TGTGCCAGCAGCGAATCCGGGACATACTATGGCTACACCTTC.

V usage is TRBV4-2 and J usage is TRBJ2-7, with 14 bases lining up with TRBD2. Germline lookup yields CDR1 LGHNA and CDR2 YNFKEQ. With 3 bases clipped from V and 2 bases from J, the junction kept 9 bases outside the gene matches. The CDR3 length is 18 residues. CDR3 protein: CASSHEGTSGGPPYEQYF. CDR3 bases: TGTGCCAGCAGCCATGAAGGGACTAGCGGGGGCCCCCCCTACGAGCAGTACTTC.

This clone turned up a few times. The chain uses TRBV28 and TRBJ2-7; D perhaps matches TRBD1 (5 bases). This CDR3 spans 15 amino acids. Germline CDR1 is MDHEN and CDR2 is SYDVKM. With 10 bases removed from V and 2 bases from J, the gap between germline ends came to 21 bases. Written as DNA, the CDR3 is TGTGCCATCTCCCCTGGGGCAGGGCTCGCCTACGAGCAGTACTTC. Amino acid sequence: CAISPGAGLAYEQYF. Complete variable domain (other parts from reference TRBV28 and TRBJ2-7): DVKVTQSSRYLVKRTGEKVFLECVQDMDHENMFWYRQDPGLGLRLIYFSYDVKMKEKGDIPEGYSVSREKKERFSLILESASTNQTSMYLCAISPGAGLAYEQYFGPGTRLTVT.

This clone occurred once. The rearrangement uses TRBV11-2 and TRBJ1-1, with a tentative D call TRBD1 (5 bases). From germline, CDR1 is SGHAT and CDR2 FQNNGV. Trimming took off 2 bases at V and 1 base at J, with 14 bases between the two ends. There are 16 residues in the CDR3. The CDR3 sequence: CASSLMAGGTNTEAFF. The CDR3 bases are TGTGCCAGCAGCTTAATGGCAGGTGGGACGAACACTGAAGCTTTCTTT.

This chain uses TRBV5-1 with TRBJ2-7; no firm D call. This CDR3 is built from 12 residues. CDR1 is SGHRS and CDR2 is YFSETQ in the germline V gene. The V gene lost 4 bases and the J gene lost 3 bases, with 8 bases spanning the gap. The CDR3 DNA reads TGCGCCAGCAGCGCTGACGGCTACGAGCAGTACTTC. Translation: CASSADGYEQYF.

CDR3 bases: TGTGCCAGCAGTTCGGAGGAGACCCAGTACTTC. It specifies CASSSEETQYF. The genes are TRBV6-6 and TRBJ2-5; the D is unclear. The CDR3 covers 11 residues. V was clipped by 4 bases and J by 5 bases, with 5 bases between them. Germline lookup yields CDR1 MNHNY and CDR2 SVGAGI (reference sequence).

J is TRBJ2-7 and V is TRBV27, with D tentatively TRBD2 (6 bases). CDR1 and CDR2 from the germline V gene are MNHEY and SMNVEV (reference sequence). V shed 1 base and J shed 1 base, with 8 bases lying between them. This CDR3 contains 14 residues. The CDR3 region has the DNA TGTGCCAGCAGTTTATGGGAGGATTCCTACGAGCAGTACTTC. Its protein is CASSLWEDSYEQYF.

V usage is TRBV4-1 and J usage is TRBJ2-5; D might be TRBD1 (5 bases). Judging by the DNA end, TRBJ2-7 fits better; the J call may be wrong. Germline V CDR1 and CDR2: MGHRA, YSYEKL. The CDR3 spans 14 residues. CDR3 residues: CASSHSGSPYEQYF. In DNA, the CDR3 is TGCGCCAGCAGCCATTCAGGGTCCCCCTACGAGCAGTACTTC.

The count of this clone is one. The V gene is TRBV5-6, the J gene TRBJ2-1; D is perhaps TRBD1 (6 bases). This CDR3 contains 14 residues. V lost 4 bases and J 1 base, leaving 9 bases between the germline ends. The germline CDR1 and CDR2 sequences are SGHDT and YYEEEE. CDR3 loop: CASSIGQSYNEQFF. The CDR3 nucleotides read TGTGCCAGCAGCATTGGACAGTCCTACAATGAGCAGTTCTTC.

The genes are TRBV25-1 and TRBJ2-3; 8 nucleotides align to TRBD2. The CDR3 runs 13 residues. The V segment lost 5 bases and the J segment 4 bases; nucleotides outside the gene matches: 2. Germline V gene sequence: CDR1 MGHDK, CDR2 SYGVNS. The CDR3 nucleotides are TGTGCCAGCAGTTCGGGGGGGCCAGATACGCAGTATTTT. Translating gives CASSSGGPDTQYF.

A few counts support this clone. The chain is built from TRBV19 and TRBJ2-7; D is uncertain. Germline CDR1 and CDR2: LNHDA and SQIVND (reference sequence). Deletions cut 1 base from V and 4 bases from J, with 11 bases between. This CDR3 contains 14 residues. The CDR3 sequence is CASSIVFGPYEQYF. CDR3 DNA: TGTGCCAGTAGTATAGTTTTTGGTCCGTACGAGCAGTACTTC.

This chain joins TRBV19 and TRBJ1-6, with D uncertain. Per germline, CDR1 LNHDA and CDR2 SQIVND (reference sequence). Trimming removed 7 bases at V and 6 bases at J, with 16 bases between. The length of the CDR3 is 15 residues. This chain's CDR3 is CASKRQSAGNSPLHF. The CDR3 nucleotides read TGTGCCAGTAAACGTCAGTCCGCTGGTAATTCACCCCTCCACTTT.

The rearrangement joins TRBV5-6 to TRBJ2-2; weak D call: TRBD1 (5 bases). V was shortened by 0 bases and J by 6 bases, with 9 bases between the two germline ends. CDR1 SGHDT and CDR2 YYEEEE come from the germline V gene. This CDR3 spans 14 amino acids. The CDR3 sequence is CASSLVRGPGELFF. The CDR3 bases are TGTGCCAGCAGCTTGGTTAGGGGCCCCGGGGAGCTGTTTTTT.

The chain joins TRBV6-6 to TRBJ1-5; D possibly corresponds to TRBD1 (5 bases). Germline V lookup: CDR1 MNHNY, CDR2 SVGAGI (reference sequence). V lost 5 bases and J lost 2, with 7 bases in between. The CDR3 has 13 residues. The CDR3 protein is CASSLQGNQPQHF. The CDR3 nucleotides are TGTGCCAGCAGTCTACAGGGCAATCAGCCCCAGCATTTT.

Concerning this clone: An end of the junction differs from the germline gene, which may be a read error. This chain links TRBV7-2 with TRBJ2-7, with 7 nucleotides matching TRBD2. CDR3 size: 14 residues. CDR1 and CDR2 from the germline V gene are SGHTA and FQGNSA. This CDR3 is CASSLEPSGDLTDF. The DNA for the CDR3 is TGTGCCAGCAGCTTAGAACCCAGCGGGGACCTAACAGACTTC.

This chain uses TRBV4-3 with TRBJ2-3, with D tentatively TRBD1 or TRBD2 (5 bases each). The CDR3 contains 15 residues. Germline CDR1 LGHNA, CDR2 YSLEER. Trimming removed 3 bases at V and 6 bases at J, with 16 bases between. The CDR3 spells CASSQGPPAVDTQYF. The CDR3 nucleotides read TGCGCCAGCAGCCAGGGACCCCCGGCCGTCGATACGCAGTATTTT.

J is TRBJ2-1 and V is TRBV27; the match to TRBD2 covers 8 bases. Losses at the gene ends were 5 bases for V and 9 bases for J; bases not matched to a gene: 9. CDR3 length equals 14 residues. CDR1 and CDR2 from the germline V gene are MNHEY and SMNVEV (reference sequence). The CDR3 loop reads CASSGGRGGGEQFF. The CDR3 DNA sequence: TGTGCCAGCAGTGGAGGACGGGGGGGCGGTGAGCAGTTCTTC.

The genes are TRBV27 and TRBJ2-1, with D perhaps matching TRBD1 (5 bases). CDR1 and CDR2 (germline): MNHEY, SMNVEV (reference sequence). This CDR3 is built from 17 residues. V shed 5 bases and J shed 3 bases, with 20 bases lying between them. CDR3 region: CASSHQSTDILYNEQFF. CDR3 sequence (DNA): TGTGCCAGCAGTCACCAATCGACGGACATCCTCTACAATGAGCAGTTCTTC.

The rearrangement uses TRBV28 and TRBJ2-1, with TRBD2 as a possible D gene (6 bases). V was shortened by 7 bases and J by 9 bases, with 19 bases between the two germline ends. The CDR3 runs to 14 residues. CDR1 is MDHEN and CDR2 is SYDVKM in the germline V gene. The CDR3 region has the DNA TGTGCCAGCACCTGGAGCCGCGGGATCGGTGAGCAGTTCTTC. This translates into CASTWSRGIGEQFF.

The rearrangement uses TRBV5-5 and TRBJ2-7; the match to TRBD2 covers 14 bases. After removal of 1 base from V and 7 bases from J, the junction contained 4 bases not matched to a gene. Germline CDR1 SGHKS, CDR2 YYEKEE (reference sequence). The CDR3 covers 15 residues. The CDR3 DNA follows: TGTGCCAGCAGCTTGCGGGGACTAGCGGGAGAAGAGCAGTACTTC. The encoded protein is CASSLRGLAGEEQYF.

The chain uses TRBV4-1 and TRBJ1-1; TRBD1 is a possible D gene (5 bases). V gave up 1 base and J gave up 7 bases, with 7 bases separating them. Germline lookup yields CDR1 MGHRA and CDR2 YSYEKL. The CDR3 has 12 residues. The CDR3 DNA is TGCGCCAGCAGCCAAGGGGGCCTTGAAGCTTTCTTT. Translation gives CASSQGGLEAFF.

The chain carries TRBV5-1 and TRBJ2-1; D not resolved. The CDR3 sequence is 14 residues long. Germline V gene sequence: CDR1 SGHRS, CDR2 YFSETQ. The V and J ends lost 4 bases and 0 bases respectively, with 8 bases between them. The chain's CDR3 is CASSDSSSYNEQFF. CDR3 bases: TGCGCCAGCAGCGACTCAAGCTCCTACAATGAGCAGTTCTTC. Full variable domain (rest looked up from reference TRBV5-1 and TRBJ2-1): KAGVTQTPRYLIKTRGQQVTLSCSPISGHRSVSWYQQTPGQGLQFLFEYFSETQRNKGNFPGRFSGRQFSNSRSEMNVSTLELGDSALYLCASSDSSSYNEQFFGPGTRLTVL.

This clone was found many times. The chain has TRBV11-2 and TRBJ2-7; 8 bases line up with TRBD2. Germline V gene lookup returns CDR1 SGHAT and CDR2 FQNNGV. V dropped 0 bases and J dropped 3; count of bases not matched to a gene: 7. The CDR3 length is 16 residues. Here the CDR3 DNA reads TGTGCCAGCAGCTTAGATGGGCGGGGGGCGAACTACGAGCAGTACTTC. Residues: CASSLDGRGANYEQYF.

The chain carries TRBV4-3 and TRBJ2-1; 12 bases fit TRBD2. V trimming: 0 bases; J trimming: 8 bases; junction bases outside the gene matches: 5. The CDR3 spans 16 residues. Germline values: CDR1 LGHNA, CDR2 YSLEER. As DNA, the CDR3 is TGCGCCAGCAGCCAAGAGACTAGCGGGAGCTGGGATGAGCAGTTCTTC. As protein: CASSQETSGSWDEQFF.

The chain recombines TRBV7-3 with TRBJ2-7; D may correspond to TRBD1 or TRBD2 (5 bases each). The length of the CDR3 is 15 residues. V lost 2 bases to trimming and J lost 5 bases, with 16 bases between them. Germline CDR1 and CDR2: SGHTA and FQGTGA. CDR3 region: CASSLEVAGSDEQYF. In DNA, the CDR3 is TGTGCCAGCAGCTTAGAAGTGGCAGGGAGTGACGAGCAGTACTTC.

This chain links TRBV25-1 with TRBJ1-1; possible D gene TRBD1, 5 bases. Germline CDR1 MGHDK, CDR2 SYGVNS. The CDR3 length is 15 residues. V was trimmed by 4 bases and J by 3 bases, leaving 15 bases between them. The CDR3 protein is CASSANQGMDTEAFF. The CDR3 region has the DNA TGTGCCAGCAGTGCGAATCAGGGAATGGACACTGAAGCTTTCTTT.